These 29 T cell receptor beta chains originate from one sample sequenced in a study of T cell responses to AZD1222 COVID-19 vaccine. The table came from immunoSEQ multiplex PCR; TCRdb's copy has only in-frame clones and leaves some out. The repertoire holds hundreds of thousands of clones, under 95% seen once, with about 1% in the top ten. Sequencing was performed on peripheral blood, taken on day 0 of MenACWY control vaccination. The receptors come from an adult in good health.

CDR3: CASSQVAGASYNEQFF. The CDR3, as DNA: TGTGCCAGCAGCCAAGTAGCGGGGGCCTCCTACAATGAGCAGTTCTTC. This rearrangement joins TRBV3-1 (or the pseudogene TRBV3-2) to TRBJ2-1, with 9 bases matching TRBD2. This CDR3 is built from 16 residues. J gave up 0 bases and V 1 base, and 1 base lay outside the gene matches. Germline V gene sequence: CDR1 LGHDT, CDR2 YNNKEL (reference sequence).

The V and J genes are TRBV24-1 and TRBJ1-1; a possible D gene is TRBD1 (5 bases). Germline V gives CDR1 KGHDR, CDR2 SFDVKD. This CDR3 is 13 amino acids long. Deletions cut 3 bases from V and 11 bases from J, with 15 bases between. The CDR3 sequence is CATSDQGGDVAFF. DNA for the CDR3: TGTGCCACCAGTGATCAGGGTGGGGACGTGGCTTTCTTT.

DNA for the CDR3: TGTGCCAGCAGCTGGGATTACACGAACACCGGGGAGCTGTTTTTT. It encodes CASSWDYTNTGELFF. The chain has TRBV5-5 and TRBJ2-2; D unclear. Trimming removed 3 bases from V and 0 bases from J, with 9 bases in between. CDR3 length: 15 amino acids. Germline CDR1 reads SGHKS; CDR2 reads YYEKEE (reference sequence).

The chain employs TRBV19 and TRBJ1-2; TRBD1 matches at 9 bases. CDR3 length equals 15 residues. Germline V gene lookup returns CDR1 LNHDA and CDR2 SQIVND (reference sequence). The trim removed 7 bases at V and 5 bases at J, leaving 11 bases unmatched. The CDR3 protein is CASTPGTGLRYGYTF. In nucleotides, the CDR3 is TGTGCCAGTACGCCCGGGACAGGGCTCCGTTATGGCTACACCTTC.

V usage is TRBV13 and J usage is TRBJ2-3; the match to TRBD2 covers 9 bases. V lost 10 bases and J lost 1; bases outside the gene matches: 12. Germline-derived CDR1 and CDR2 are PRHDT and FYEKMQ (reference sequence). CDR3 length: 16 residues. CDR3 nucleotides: TGTGCCACAAAACTCAGGAGGACTAGCGGCACAGATACGCAGTATTTT. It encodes CATKLRRTSGTDTQYF.

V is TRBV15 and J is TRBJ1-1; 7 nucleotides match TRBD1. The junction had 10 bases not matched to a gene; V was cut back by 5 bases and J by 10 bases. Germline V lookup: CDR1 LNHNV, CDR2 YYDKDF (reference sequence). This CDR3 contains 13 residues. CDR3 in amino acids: CATSPGQPLGAFF. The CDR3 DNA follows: TGTGCCACCAGCCCGGGACAGCCGCTCGGAGCTTTCTTT.

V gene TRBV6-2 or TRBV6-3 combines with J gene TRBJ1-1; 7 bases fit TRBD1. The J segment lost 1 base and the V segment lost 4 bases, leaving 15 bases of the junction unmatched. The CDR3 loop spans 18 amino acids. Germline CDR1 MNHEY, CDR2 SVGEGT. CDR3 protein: CASSSQTGSRVSNTEAFF. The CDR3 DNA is TGTGCCAGCAGTTCGCAGACAGGGAGTAGAGTGTCGAACACTGAAGCTTTCTTT.

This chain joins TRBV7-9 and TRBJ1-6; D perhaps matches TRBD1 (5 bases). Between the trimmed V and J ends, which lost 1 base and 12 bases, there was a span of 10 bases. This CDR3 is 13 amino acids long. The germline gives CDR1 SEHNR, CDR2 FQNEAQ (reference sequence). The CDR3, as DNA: TGTGCCAGCAGCTTAGGGGGGATGGGACCCCTCCACTTT. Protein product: CASSLGGMGPLHF.

DNA for the CDR3: TGTGCCAGCAGCTTAAGGGCCGCCGGAGAGACCCAGTACTTC. This translates into CASSLRAAGETQYF. The V and J genes are TRBV7-9 and TRBJ2-5; no definite D call. The germline V gene encodes CDR1 SEHNR and CDR2 FQNEAQ (reference sequence). V lost 2 bases and J lost 4, with 11 bases in between. The length of the CDR3 is 14 residues. The full variable domain, in which reference TRBV7-9 and TRBJ2-5 provide the parts outside the CDR3, is DTGVSQNPRHKITKRGQNVTFRCDPISEHNRLYWYRQTLGQGPEFLTYFQNEAQLEKSRLLSDRFSAERPKGSFSTLEIQRTEQGDSAMYLCASSLRAAGETQYFGPGTRLLVL.

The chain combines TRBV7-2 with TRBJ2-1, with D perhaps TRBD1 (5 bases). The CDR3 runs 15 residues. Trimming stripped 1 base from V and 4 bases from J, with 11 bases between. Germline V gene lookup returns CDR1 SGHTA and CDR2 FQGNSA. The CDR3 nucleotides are TGTGCCAGCAGCTTAGGGCAGGGATGGTACAATGAGCAGTTCTTC. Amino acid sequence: CASSLGQGWYNEQFF.

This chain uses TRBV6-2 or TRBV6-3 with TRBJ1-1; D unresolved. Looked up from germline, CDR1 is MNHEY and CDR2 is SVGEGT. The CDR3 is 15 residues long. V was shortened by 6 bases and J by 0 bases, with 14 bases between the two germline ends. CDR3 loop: CASSPPGSMNTEAFF. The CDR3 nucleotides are TGTGCCAGCAGCCCCCCTGGCAGCATGAACACTGAAGCTTTCTTT.

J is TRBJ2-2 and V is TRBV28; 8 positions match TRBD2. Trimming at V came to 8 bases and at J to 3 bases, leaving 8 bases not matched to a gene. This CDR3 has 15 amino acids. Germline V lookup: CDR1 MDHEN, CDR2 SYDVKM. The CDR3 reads CASRGGGTYTGELFF. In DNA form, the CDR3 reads TGTGCCAGCCGGGGCGGGGGGACTTACACCGGGGAGCTGTTTTTT.

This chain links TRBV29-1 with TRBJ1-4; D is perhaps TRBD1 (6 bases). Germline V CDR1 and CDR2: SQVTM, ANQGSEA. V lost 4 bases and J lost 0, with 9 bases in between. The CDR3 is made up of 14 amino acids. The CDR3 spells CSVGPGATNEKLFF. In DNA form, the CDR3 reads TGCAGCGTTGGACCAGGGGCAACTAATGAAAAACTGTTTTTT.

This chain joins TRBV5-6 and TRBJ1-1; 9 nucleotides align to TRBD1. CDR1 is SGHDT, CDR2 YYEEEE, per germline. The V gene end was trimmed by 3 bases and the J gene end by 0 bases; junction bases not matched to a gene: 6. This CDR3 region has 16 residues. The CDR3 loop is CASSSGQGLMNTEAFF. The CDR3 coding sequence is TGTGCCAGCAGCTCAGGACAGGGGCTAATGAACACTGAAGCTTTCTTT.

The CDR3 protein is CASSRGRQGFGSPLHF. For the CDR3, the DNA is TGTGCCAGCAGCCGAGGGAGACAGGGTTTCGGCTCACCCCTCCACTTT. V usage is TRBV6-6 and J usage is TRBJ1-6; TRBD1 matches 7 bases. The CDR3 consists of 16 residues. Germline V CDR1 and CDR2: MNHNY, SVGAGI (reference sequence). V trimming: 6 bases; J trimming: 10 bases; junction bases outside the gene matches: 15.

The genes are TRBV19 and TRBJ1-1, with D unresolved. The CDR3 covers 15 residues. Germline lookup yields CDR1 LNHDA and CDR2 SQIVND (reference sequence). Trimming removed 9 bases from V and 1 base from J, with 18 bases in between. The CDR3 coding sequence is TGTGCCAGCGGGAAGGGAGTTTGGGCGAACACTGAAGCTTTCTTT. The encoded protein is CASGKGVWANTEAFF.

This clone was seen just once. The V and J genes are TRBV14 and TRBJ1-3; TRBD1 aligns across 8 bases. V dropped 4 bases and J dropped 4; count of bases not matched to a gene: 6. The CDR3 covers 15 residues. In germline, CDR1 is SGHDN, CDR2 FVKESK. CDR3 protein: CASSLTGAQGNTIYF. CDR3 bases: TGTGCCAGCAGCCTGACAGGGGCGCAAGGAAACACCATATATTTT.

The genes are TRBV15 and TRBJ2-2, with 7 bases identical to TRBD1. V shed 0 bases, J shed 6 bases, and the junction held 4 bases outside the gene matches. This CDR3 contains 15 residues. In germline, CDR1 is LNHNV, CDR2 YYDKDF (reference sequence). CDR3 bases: TGTGCCACCAGCAGAGAGGGAACAGGGGCCGGGGAGCTGTTTTTT. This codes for CATSREGTGAGELFF.

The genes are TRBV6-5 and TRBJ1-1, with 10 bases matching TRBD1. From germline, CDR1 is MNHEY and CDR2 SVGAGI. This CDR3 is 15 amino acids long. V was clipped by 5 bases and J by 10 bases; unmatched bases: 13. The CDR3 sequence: CASSLRDRGFRVAFF. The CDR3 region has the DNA TGTGCCAGCAGTCTCCGGGACAGGGGTTTTCGAGTAGCTTTCTTT.

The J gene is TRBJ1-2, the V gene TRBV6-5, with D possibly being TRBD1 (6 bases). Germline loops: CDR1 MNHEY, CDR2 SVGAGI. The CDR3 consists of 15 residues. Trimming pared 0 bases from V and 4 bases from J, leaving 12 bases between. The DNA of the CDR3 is TGTGCCAGCAGTTACTCGGGAACAGGGTCCTATGGCTACACCTTC. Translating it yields CASSYSGTGSYGYTF.

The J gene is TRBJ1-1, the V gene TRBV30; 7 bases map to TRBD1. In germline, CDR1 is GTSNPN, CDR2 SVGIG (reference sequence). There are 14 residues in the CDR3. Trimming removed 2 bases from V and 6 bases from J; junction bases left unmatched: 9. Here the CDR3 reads CAWSKQGLVAEAFF. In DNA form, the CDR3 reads TGTGCCTGGAGTAAACAGGGGCTGGTGGCTGAAGCTTTCTTT.

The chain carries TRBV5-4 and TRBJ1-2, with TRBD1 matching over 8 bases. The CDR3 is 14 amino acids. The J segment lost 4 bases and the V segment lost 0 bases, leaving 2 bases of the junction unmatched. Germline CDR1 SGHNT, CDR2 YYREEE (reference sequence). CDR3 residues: CASSLGGQVYGYTF. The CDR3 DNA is TGTGCCAGCAGCTTGGGGGGACAGGTCTATGGCTACACCTTC.

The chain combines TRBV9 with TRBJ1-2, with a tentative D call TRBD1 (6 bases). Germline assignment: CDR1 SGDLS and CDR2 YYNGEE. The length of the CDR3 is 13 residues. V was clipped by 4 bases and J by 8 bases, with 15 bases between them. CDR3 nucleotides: TGTGCCAGCAGCCGCGTCCCAGGGGTCGGCTACACCTTC. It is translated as CASSRVPGVGYTF.

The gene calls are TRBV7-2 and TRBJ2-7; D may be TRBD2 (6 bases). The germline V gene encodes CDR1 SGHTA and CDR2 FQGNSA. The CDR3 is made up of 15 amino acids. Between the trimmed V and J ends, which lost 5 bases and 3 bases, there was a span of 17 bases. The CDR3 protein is CASSLEGSWVYEQYF. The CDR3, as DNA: TGTGCCAGCAGCCTGGAGGGTAGCTGGGTCTACGAGCAGTACTTC.

CDR3 protein: CASSLRGEQYF. The CDR3 DNA sequence: TGTGCCAGCAGCCTAAGGGGGGAGCAGTACTTC. J is TRBJ2-7 and V is TRBV3-1 (or the pseudogene TRBV3-2); possibly TRBD1 for D (6 bases). Germline values: CDR1 LGHDT, CDR2 YNNKEL (reference sequence). V lost 4 bases, J lost 7 bases, and 8 bases lay in between. This CDR3 is 11 amino acids long.

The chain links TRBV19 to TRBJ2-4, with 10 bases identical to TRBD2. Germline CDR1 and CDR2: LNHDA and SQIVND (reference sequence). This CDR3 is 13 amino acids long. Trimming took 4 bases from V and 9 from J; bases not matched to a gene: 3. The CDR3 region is CASSKRGGLIQYF. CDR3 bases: TGTGCCAGTAGTAAGCGGGGGGGCCTCATTCAGTACTTC.

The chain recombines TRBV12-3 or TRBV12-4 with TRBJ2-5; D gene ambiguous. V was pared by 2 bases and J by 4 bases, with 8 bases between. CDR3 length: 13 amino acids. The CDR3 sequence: CASSLQVGETQYF. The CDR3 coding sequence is TGTGCCAGCAGTTTACAGGTGGGAGAGACCCAGTACTTC.

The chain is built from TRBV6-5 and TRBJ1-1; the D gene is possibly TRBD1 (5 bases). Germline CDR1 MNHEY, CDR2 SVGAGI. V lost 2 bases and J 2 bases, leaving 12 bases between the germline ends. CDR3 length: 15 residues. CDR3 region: CASSYAGTVNTEAFF. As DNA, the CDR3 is TGTGCCAGCAGTTACGCTGGGACGGTAAACACTGAAGCTTTCTTT.

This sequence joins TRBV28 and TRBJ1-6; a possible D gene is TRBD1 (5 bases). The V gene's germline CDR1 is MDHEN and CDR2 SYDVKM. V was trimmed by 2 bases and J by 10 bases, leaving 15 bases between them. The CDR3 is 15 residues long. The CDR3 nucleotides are TGTGCCAGCAGTTTACCACAGGTTTACGAATCACCCCTCCACTTT. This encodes CASSLPQVYESPLHF.